The text below deals with one TCR beta chain. The antigen it binds to is not known. Qualities for individual bases were not recorded, and no much larger clone is one base off. In Seattle, one collaborating source enrolled patients while the infection was active and tracked those patients longitudinally over the course of disease. Each collaborating institution followed its own protocols to collect whole blood in K2EDTA tubes. For TCRbeta analysis, collaborators shipped samples in one of three forms: frozen whole blood, isolated PBMCs, or DNA extracted from either of those sample types. TCRbeta CDR3 regions were amplified from genomic DNA using the immunoSEQ Assay, a bias-controlled multiplex PCR. As for the original processing: Within the assay, amplification of reference gene primers was used to estimate how many nucleated cells each sample contained. Sequence reads were collapsed and filtered to measure the absolute abundance of every unique TCRbeta CDR3 rearrangement. Productive Simpson clonality was computed per sample as the square root of Simpson's diversity index over productive rearrangements. TCRdb stores this immuneACCESS table with in-frame sequences only. Part of the clones is absent; in the studies checked, under half of the shortfall reflects unresolved V genes, and no reason is known for the rest. V, J and clone size were drawn from that table, and D and trimming were deduced from the DNA. In this sample the table shows around 190,000 clones, roughly 82% of which occur a single time. 7.8% of the sample comes from the top ten.

This sample is part of a study of blood T cell repertoires in COVID-19 (dated by TCRdb to 2018 to 2021). As for the study more broadly: Samples from collaborators originated in the United States, Italy and Spain and spanned both the acute and convalescent phases of COVID-19. The samples were drawn from two sources: the first 160 participants of the ongoing ImmuneRACE study, and about 1,300 subjects contributed by 6 global collaborators. A de-identified subject ID, COVID-19 status, age in years and sex were almost always included in the sample metadata. Where available, HLA class I and class II types were taken from metadata supplied by the sample provider and were not determined by assay-based typing. The repertoires were released in a freely available public database meant as a resource for research on the immune response to SARS-CoV-2. The material from the prospective study consisted of cDNA or gDNA derived from T cells, B-cell-depleted T cells, or PBMCs. The dataset comprised deeply sampled blood TCRbeta repertoires from subjects exposed to, actively infected with, or recovered from COVID-19.

The research as a whole found: Clinical and demographic metadata were provided uncurated, with the amount varying by source and participant.

The junction shows trimming of 5 bases on V and 6 bases on J, plus 23 bases between the germline ends. Including cysteine and phenylalanine, the CDR3 has 16 amino acids. The sequence is cut down to CDR3 DNA, 48 bases in frame from base 1. CDR1 and CDR2, per the germline V gene, are MDHEN and SYDVKM. The specimen was peripheral blood. The source of this sequence is a woman aged 55-69 years with COVID-19, enrolled during active disease. The V gene is TRBV28 and the J gene is TRBJ2-7; the D gene remains uncertain. CDR3 sequence: CASSPPNLGIPSEQYF. Read as DNA, the sequence is TGTGCCAGCAGTCCCCCCAACCTAGGAATACCCTCCGAGCAGTACTTC.